Below are 16 T cell receptor beta chains sequenced from a single sample in a study of cytotoxic CD8 clonotypes in ibrutinib-treated CLL. The table came from immunoSEQ multiplex PCR; TCRdb's copy has only in-frame clones and leaves some out. Of over 200,000 clones in the sample, about four fifths were seen once. The sequencing here drew on PBMCs, taken after 12 months of ibrutinib treatment. The origin of the receptors is a human donor with chronic lymphocytic leukemia.

This chain joins TRBV6-5 and TRBJ2-5; TRBD2 agrees at 13 bases. V was pared by 6 bases and J by 6 bases, with 7 bases of the junction left unmatched. Germline CDR1 is MNHEY and CDR2 is SVGAGI. This CDR3 has 15 amino acids. The CDR3 loop is CASSSATSGGKTQYF. DNA of the CDR3: TGTGCCAGCAGCTCGGCGACTAGCGGGGGGAAGACCCAGTACTTC.

This chain links TRBV7-9 with TRBJ1-5; a weak D match, TRBD1 (5 bases). Per germline, CDR1 SEHNR and CDR2 FQNEAQ (reference sequence). The CDR3 covers 13 residues. Trimming removed 2 bases from V and 7 bases from J, with 9 bases in between. DNA of the CDR3: TGTGCCAGCAGCTTACGGGGGGACCAGCCCCAGCATTTT. It codes for CASSLRGDQPQHF.

The chain is built from TRBV11-2 and TRBJ2-5; D might be TRBD2 (6 bases). The CDR3 totals 15 residues. The V gene's germline CDR1 is SGHAT and CDR2 FQNNGV. The V and J ends lost 7 bases and 9 bases respectively, with 24 bases between them. The CDR3 nucleotides are TGTGCCAGCACCCCCGGAGGGACGGAGGTCCCGGCCCAGTACTTC. It encodes CASTPGGTEVPAQYF.

The rearrangement joins TRBV14 to TRBJ2-1; tentative D call: TRBD2 (7 bases). V was clipped by 6 bases and J by 9 bases, with 12 bases between them. CDR1 and CDR2 from the germline V gene are SGHDN and FVKESK. The CDR3 extends over 12 amino acids. CDR3 in amino acids: CASSPGEGEQFF. CDR3 nucleotide sequence: TGTGCCAGCAGTCCAGGGGAGGGTGAGCAGTTCTTC.

V is TRBV27 and J is TRBJ1-1, with D unclear. The germline V and J ends were trimmed by 4 bases and 6 bases, with 9 bases remaining between them. The germline CDR1 and CDR2 sequences are MNHEY and SMNVEV (reference sequence). This CDR3 contains 12 residues. In nucleotides, the CDR3 is TGTGCCAGCAGTTCTCACGGGGCTGAAGCTTTCTTT. Its protein is CASSSHGAEAFF.

This clone showed up just a few times. The same CDR3 also results from other DNA sequences found in this sample. The J gene is TRBJ1-5, the V gene TRBV27; D is undetermined. Trimming pared 3 bases from V and 5 bases from J, leaving 5 bases between. This CDR3 contains 12 residues. The V gene's germline CDR1 is MNHEY and CDR2 SMNVEV (reference sequence). CDR3 coding DNA: TGTGCCAGCAGTTTTCAGGATCAGCCCCAGCATTTT. Protein product: CASSFQDQPQHF.

This chain links TRBV6-5 with TRBJ2-7; 7 nucleotides agree with TRBD1. CDR1 MNHEY and CDR2 SVGAGI come from the germline V gene. CDR3 length: 15 residues. V was pared by 6 bases and J by 3 bases, with 11 bases of the junction left unmatched. Here the CDR3 DNA reads TGTGCCAGCAGACAAAGAGGGGACAGCCTCTACGAGCAGTACTTC. Amino acid sequence: CASRQRGDSLYEQYF.

V gene TRBV7-8 combines with J gene TRBJ2-2, with D maybe TRBD2 (6 bases). The ends were cut back, 1 base at V and 6 bases at J, with 6 bases in the middle. Germline CDR1 SGHVS, CDR2 FQNEAQ. The CDR3 contains 13 residues. The CDR3 nucleotides are TGTGCCAGCAGCTTAGGACTAGCCGGGGAGCTGTTTTTT. Translated, it gives CASSLGLAGELFF.

V usage is TRBV27 and J usage is TRBJ2-7; D gene ambiguous. The CDR3 totals 14 residues. The germline gives CDR1 MNHEY, CDR2 SMNVEV (reference sequence). Trimming cost V 5 bases and J 3 bases, with 14 bases left between them. This CDR3 reads CASSPQLGYYEQYF. CDR3 nucleotides: TGTGCCAGCAGTCCCCAACTTGGGTACTACGAGCAGTACTTC.

This chain's CDR3 is CASSFKVNTEAFF. The DNA for the CDR3 is TGTGCCAGCAGTTTCAAAGTCAACACTGAAGCTTTCTTT. The chain combines TRBV27 with TRBJ1-1; D gene ambiguous. CDR1 is MNHEY, CDR2 SMNVEV, per germline (reference sequence). V was pared by 3 bases and J by 2 bases, with 7 bases between. The CDR3 is 13 amino acids.

The V and J genes are TRBV7-8 and TRBJ2-1; D is undetermined. This CDR3 region has 13 residues. The germline V and J ends were trimmed by 6 bases and 7 bases, with 13 bases remaining between them. CDR1 is SGHVS and CDR2 is FQNEAQ in the germline V gene. Here the CDR3 reads CASSLGVQNEQFF. The CDR3 DNA reads TGTGCCAGCAGTCTTGGGGTCCAGAATGAGCAGTTCTTC.

This chain links TRBV18 with TRBJ2-5; 8 nucleotides align to TRBD1. Losses at the gene ends were 3 bases for V and 3 bases for J; bases not matched to a gene: 12. The germline CDR1 and CDR2 sequences are KGHSH and LQKENI. The CDR3 consists of 17 residues. The CDR3 DNA is TGTGCCAGCTCACCCGTCCCGCTGACAGGGGATAAAGAGACCCAGTACTTC. Translating gives CASSPVPLTGDKETQYF.

The chain has TRBV18 and TRBJ2-2; D is possibly TRBD2 (5 bases). The CDR3 has 14 residues. The V gene lost 6 bases and the J gene lost 4 bases, with 12 bases spanning the gap. The germline V gene encodes CDR1 KGHSH and CDR2 LQKENI. The CDR3 region has the DNA TGTGCCAGCTCCGACGGGATTACCACCGGGGAGCTGTTTTTT. Translating gives CASSDGITTGELFF.

The chain couples TRBV29-1 to TRBJ2-7; D unclear. This CDR3 comprises 13 residues. Between the trimmed V and J ends, which lost 4 bases and 0 bases, there was a span of 10 bases. The germline CDR1 and CDR2 sequences are SQVTM and ANQGSEA. CDR3 amino acids: CSVVVQASYEQYF. The CDR3 DNA reads TGCAGCGTTGTGGTGCAGGCCTCCTACGAGCAGTACTTC.

This clone has only a few counts. The CDR3 sequence: CASSISWDSPLHF. CDR3 coding DNA: TGTGCCAGTAGTATCTCTTGGGATTCACCCCTCCACTTT. The chain employs TRBV19 and TRBJ1-6, with D uncertain. Germline lookup yields CDR1 LNHDA and CDR2 SQIVND (reference sequence). The CDR3 spans 13 residues. Trimming stripped 3 bases from V and 8 bases from J, with 8 bases between.

The V call is TRBV25-1, the J call TRBJ2-3; 11 bases fit TRBD1. The CDR3 covers 16 residues. The germline gives CDR1 MGHDK, CDR2 SYGVNS. The V segment lost 1 base and the J segment 3 bases; nucleotides outside the gene matches: 3. The CDR3 DNA follows: TGTGCCAGCAGTGAATTGGGGACAGGGGGTACAGATACGCAGTATTTT. Protein product: CASSELGTGGTDTQYF.